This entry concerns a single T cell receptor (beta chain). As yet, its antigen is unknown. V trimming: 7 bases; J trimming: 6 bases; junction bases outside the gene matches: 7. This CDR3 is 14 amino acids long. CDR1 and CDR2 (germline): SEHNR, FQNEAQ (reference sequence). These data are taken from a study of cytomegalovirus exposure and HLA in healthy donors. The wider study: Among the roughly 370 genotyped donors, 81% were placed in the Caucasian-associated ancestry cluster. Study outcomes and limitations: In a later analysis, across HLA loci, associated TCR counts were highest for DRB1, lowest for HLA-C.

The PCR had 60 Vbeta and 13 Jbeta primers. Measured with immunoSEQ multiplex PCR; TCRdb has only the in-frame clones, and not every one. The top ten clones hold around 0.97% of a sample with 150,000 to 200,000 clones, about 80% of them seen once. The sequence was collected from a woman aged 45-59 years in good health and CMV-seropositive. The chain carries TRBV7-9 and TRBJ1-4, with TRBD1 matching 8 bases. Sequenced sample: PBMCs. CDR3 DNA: TGTGCCAGCACCTACAGGGGGAGCGATGAAAAACTGTTTTTT. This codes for CASTYRGSDEKLFF.